This entry features one TCR beta chain sequence. What it binds is unknown. The sample is drawn from a study of CD8+CD57+ T cells in acquired aplastic anemia. As for the study in general: The DNA of sorted CD4+ and CD8+ cells averaged 3.2 ug. The study's findings and limits: Between the patient and control groups, CD8+ Simpson's diversity did not differ significantly.

Profiles of TCR beta VDJ and CDR3 were generated from a genomic DNA template. Each CDR3 protein gets one entry after TCRdb re-called the reads with MiXCR. The table records about 190,000 distinct CDR3 sequences, around 59% of them present only once. Looked up from germline, CDR1 is DFQATT and CDR2 is SNEGSKA (reference sequence). Trimming removed 0 bases at V and 8 bases at J, with 7 bases between. The CDR3 runs to 12 residues. The chain employs TRBV20-1 and TRBJ1-4; D call uncertain. The TCR sequence derives from a human donor in good health, serving as a control. Sequenced input: sorted CD4+, CD8+, or CD8+CD57+ T cells (not recorded which) from PBMCs. The CDR3 here is CSARDFGEKLFF. The CDR3 DNA sequence: TGCAGTGCTAGAGATTTCGGAGAAAAACTGTTTTTT.